The clone carrying this T cell receptor beta chain was recorded once. The target antigen is unknown. This table comes from immunoSEQ multiplex PCR, and its TCRdb copy is limited to in-frame clones, with some not included. This repertoire shows 95,000 to 110,000 clones, about nine tenths found once; its top ten account for about 50%. The source of the sample is a study of T cell responses to AZD1222 COVID-19 vaccine. Study results and limitations: Reports say nearly half of spike-specific TCRs go after unmutated variant regions.

The TCR originated in an adult in good health. This sample comprised peripheral blood, obtained on day 0 of AZD1222 vaccination.

CDR3 coding DNA: TGTGCCAGCAGCCCTCCAGGGACAGGGGTGTACGAGCAGTACTTC. It codes for CASSPPGTGVYEQYF. This sequence joins TRBV28 and TRBJ2-7; 10 nucleotides agree with TRBD1. The CDR3 runs to 15 residues. Trimming at V came to 6 bases and at J to 4 bases, leaving 9 bases not matched to a gene. Germline V lookup: CDR1 MDHEN, CDR2 SYDVKM.